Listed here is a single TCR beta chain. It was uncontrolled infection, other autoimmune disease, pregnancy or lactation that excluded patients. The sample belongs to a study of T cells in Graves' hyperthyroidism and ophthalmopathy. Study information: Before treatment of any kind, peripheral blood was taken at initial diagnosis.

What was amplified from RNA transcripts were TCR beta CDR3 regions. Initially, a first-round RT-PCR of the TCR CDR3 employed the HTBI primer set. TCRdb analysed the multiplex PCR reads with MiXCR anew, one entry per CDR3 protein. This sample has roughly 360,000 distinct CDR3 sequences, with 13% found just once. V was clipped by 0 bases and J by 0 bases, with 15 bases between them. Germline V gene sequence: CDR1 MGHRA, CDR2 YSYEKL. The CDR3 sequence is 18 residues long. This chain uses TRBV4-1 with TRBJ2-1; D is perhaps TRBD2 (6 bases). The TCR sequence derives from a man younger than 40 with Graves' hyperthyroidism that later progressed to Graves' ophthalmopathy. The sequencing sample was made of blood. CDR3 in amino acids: CASSQDQGWGLSYNEQFF. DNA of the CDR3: TGCGCCAGCAGCCAAGATCAGGGTTGGGGACTCTCCTACAATGAGCAGTTCTTC.